This TCR beta chain was found in a study of control samples from healthy donors and cancer patients. V lost 6 bases, J lost 0 bases, and 9 bases lay in between. The germline V gene has CDR1 SGHRS and CDR2 YFSETQ. The CDR3 runs to 13 residues. TCRdb's table, derived via immunoSEQ multiplex PCR, lists solely in-frame clones and lacks some. The sample holds more than 85,000 clones, approximately 84% seen once. The gene calls are TRBV5-1 and TRBJ1-1; tentatively, D is TRBD1 (5 bases). This TCR was sampled from a man aged 65 to 85 with lung cancer. Sequenced sample: PBMCs. The CDR3 is CASTGPMNTEAFF. The CDR3, as DNA: TGCGCCAGCACGGGGCCTATGAACACTGAAGCTTTCTTT.